One T cell receptor (beta chain) is described in this entry. The sample comes from a study of OX40 agonist ivuxolimab in advanced cancers. Study-wide context: Patients received the agonistic anti-OX40 (CD134) antibody ivuxolimab. Subjects had a mean age of approximately 60 years, with a range of 23 to 79; around 84% were male.

Trimming took off 2 bases at V and 3 bases at J, with 10 bases between the two ends. The CDR3 totals 14 residues. Germline values: CDR1 MNHNY, CDR2 SVGAGI (reference sequence). The assay was immunoSEQ multiplex PCR, and TCRdb's table has in-frame clones only and misses some. Among about 15,000 clones listed, around 80% were seen once. The chain carries TRBV6-6 and TRBJ1-1; D unresolved. The sequences come from CD4+ or CD8+ T cells sorted from blood, collected in a trial of the OX40 agonist ivuxolimab. The receptor comes from an adult with an advanced solid tumor such as melanoma, head and neck, liver or kidney cancer. CDR3 bases: TGTGCCAGCAGTTACCGGACTTTTGACACTGAAGCTTTCTTT. Its protein is CASSYRTFDTEAFF.